Shown below are 6 T cell receptor beta chains from a single sample sequenced in a study of CD8+CD57+ T cells in acquired aplastic anemia. TCR beta VDJ combinations and CDR3 sequences were profiled from genomic DNA. TCRdb itself ran the reads through MiXCR, one entry per CDR3 protein. The sample shows approximately 380,000 distinct CDR3 sequences, roughly 68% of them seen only once. Sequencing used sorted CD4+, CD8+, or CD8+CD57+ T cells (not recorded which) from PBMCs. The receptors come from a human donor in good health, serving as a control.

About this clonotype itself: The germline gene is not matched at one end of the junction; a read error may be the cause. The J gene is TRBJ2-1, the V gene TRBV5-1; D may correspond to TRBD1 or TRBD2 (6 bases each). The CDR3 spans 15 residues. From germline, CDR1 is SGHRS and CDR2 YFSETQ. The CDR3: CASSWVPGALNEQFF. DNA of the CDR3: TGTGCCAGCAGTTGGGTTCCGGGGGCATTGAATGAGCAGTTCTTC. Drawing the rest from reference TRBV5-1 and TRBJ2-1, the complete variable domain is KAGVTQTPRYLIKTRGQQVTLSCSPISGHRSVSWYQQTPGQGLQFLFEYFSETQRNKGNFPGRFSGRQFSNSRSEMNVSTLELGDSALYLCASSWVPGALNEQFFGPGTRLTVL.

CDR3 nucleotide sequence: TGCGCCAGCAGCTTGAGGGTTCCTACAATCGAGCAGTACTTC. Translated: CASSLRVPTIEQYF. This chain links TRBV5-1 with TRBJ2-7, with D unclear. V was clipped by 1 base and J by 6 bases, with 14 bases between them. This CDR3 is 14 amino acids long. Germline lookup yields CDR1 SGHRS and CDR2 YFSETQ.

CDR3 protein: CARVGILGKSPLHF. The CDR3 DNA sequence: TGTGCCAGGGTTGGGATCCTGGGGAAGTCACCCCTCCACTTT. The J gene is TRBJ1-6, the V gene TRBV2; D ambiguous. The V end was cut by 9 bases, the J end by 10 bases, with 19 bases between. Per the germline V gene, CDR1 is SNHLY and CDR2 is FYNNEI. The CDR3 totals 14 residues.

This clonotype has ten or more counts. This chain uses TRBV12-3 or TRBV12-4 with TRBJ2-1, with D unresolved. This CDR3 comprises 13 residues. The V gene lost 6 bases and the J gene lost 9 bases, with 15 bases spanning the gap. CDR3 residues: CASSHPPLREQFF. In nucleotides, the CDR3 is TGTGCCAGCAGCCACCCGCCACTCCGTGAGCAGTTCTTC.

A few counts support this clonotype. The chain recombines TRBV15 with TRBJ1-5, with D hard to call. Trimming pared 1 base from V and 7 bases from J, leaving 5 bases between. The CDR3 sequence is 12 residues long. Looked up from germline, CDR1 is LNHNV and CDR2 is YYDKDF (reference sequence). CDR3 nucleotides: TGTGCCACCAGCAGAGGGAGGCAGCCCCAGCATTTT. Its translation is CATSRGRQPQHF.

Comments on this clonotype: At one of its ends the junction is not consistent with the germline gene, which may arise from a read error. This chain links TRBV7-3 with TRBJ2-4; no definite D call. The end of the DNA is better explained by TRBJ2-7, so the J call may be wrong. This CDR3 region has 13 residues. The V gene's germline CDR1 is SGHTA and CDR2 FQGTGA. Here the CDR3 DNA reads TGTGTCAGCAGCCCCGGCCGGCGCGACGAGCAGTACTTC. Protein: CVSSPGRRDEQYF.